A selection of T cell receptor beta chains follows, all from one sample in a study of T cell repertoires in cytomegalovirus infection. In TCRdb, the reads were re-called with MiXCR into one record per CDR3 protein. The table has approximately 700,000 distinct CDR3 sequences, 35% to 40% seen once. Sequenced: PBMCs. These receptors originate from a human donor in good health (CMV status not recorded). Some clones in this sample may be carry-over from other donors' samples. Each CDR3 is given with its conserved first and last residue. The D gene is left open where the match is weak. Clone size, where shown, is once, few, many, or a class for clones that have expanded.

d_call: NA
clone_size: few
j_call: TRBJ2-1
cdr3_length: 14
v_call: TRBV24-1
cdr3_aa: CATSDNGLINEQFF
cdr3_nt: TGTGCCACCAGTGATAACGGACTGATCAATGAGCAGTTCTTC

d_call: NA
clone_size: NA
j_call: TRBJ2-5
cdr3_length: 13
v_call: TRBV5-1
cdr3_aa: CASGGTAQETQYF
cdr3_nt: TGCGCCAGCGGCGGGACAGCCCAAGAGACCCAGTACTTC

d_call: TRBD2
clone_size: few
j_call: TRBJ2-7
cdr3_length: 15
v_call: TRBV19
cdr3_aa: CASSMTSGGPNEQYF
cdr3_nt: TGTGCCAGTAGTATGACGAGCGGGGGGCCCAACGAGCAGTACTTC

d_call: NA
clone_size: few
j_call: TRBJ2-5
cdr3_length: 15
v_call: TRBV10-3
cdr3_aa: CAISESNSGSETQYF
cdr3_nt: TGTGCCATCAGTGAGTCGAATTCAGGGAGCGAGACCCAGTACTTC

d_call: TRBD1
clone_size: many
j_call: TRBJ1-1
cdr3_length: 16
v_call: TRBV27
cdr3_aa: CASSSHRQGANTEAFF
cdr3_nt: TGTGCCAGCAGTTCACACAGACAGGGGGCGAACACTGAAGCTTTCTTT

d_call: TRBD1
clone_size: NA
j_call: TRBJ1-3
cdr3_length: 14
v_call: TRBV27
cdr3_aa: CASSPGQGWDTIYF
cdr3_nt: TGTGCCAGCAGTCCAGGACAGGGGTGGGACACCATATATTTT

d_call: NA
clone_size: NA
j_call: TRBJ1-6
cdr3_length: 15
v_call: TRBV23-1
cdr3_aa: CASSPKETVDSPLHF
cdr3_nt: TGCGCCAGCAGTCCTAAAGAAACGGTGGATTCACCCCTCCACTTT

d_call: TRBD2
clone_size: NA
j_call: TRBJ2-1
cdr3_length: 15
v_call: TRBV5-1
cdr3_aa: CASSLISGSLNEQFF
cdr3_nt: TGCGCCAGCAGCTTGATCAGCGGGAGTCTCAATGAGCAGTTCTTC

d_call: NA
clone_size: NA
j_call: TRBJ1-1
cdr3_length: 13
v_call: TRBV19
cdr3_aa: CASSMVKNTEAFF
cdr3_nt: TGTGCCAGTAGTATGGTCAAGAACACTGAAGCTTTCTTT

d_call: NA
clone_size: NA
j_call: TRBJ1-2
cdr3_length: 12
v_call: TRBV10-3
cdr3_aa: CAISGGGGGYTF
cdr3_nt: TGTGCCATCAGTGGGGGTGGTGGTGGCTACACCTTC

d_call: NA
clone_size: NA
j_call: TRBJ2-2
cdr3_length: 17
v_call: TRBV12-3/TRBV12-4
cdr3_aa: CASSTLRWGAYTGELFF
cdr3_nt: TGTGCCAGCAGTACCCTAAGGTGGGGGGCGTACACCGGGGAGCTGTTTTTT

d_call: TRBD1
clone_size: once
j_call: TRBJ1-4
cdr3_length: 14
v_call: TRBV7-6
cdr3_aa: CVSSQGPVSEKLFF
cdr3_nt: TGTGTCAGCTCACAGGGGCCCGTTTCGGAAAAACTGTTTTTT

d_call: NA
clone_size: few
j_call: TRBJ2-7
cdr3_length: 14
v_call: TRBV5-5
cdr3_aa: CASSLDPRTYEQYF
cdr3_nt: TGTGCCAGCAGCTTGGATCCCCGGACCTACGAGCAGTACTTC

d_call: NA
clone_size: NA
j_call: TRBJ2-3
cdr3_length: 12
v_call: TRBV7-9
cdr3_aa: CASSFAADTQYF
cdr3_nt: TGTGCCAGCAGCTTCGCTGCGGATACGCAGTATTTT

d_call: NA
clone_size: NA
j_call: TRBJ2-3
cdr3_length: 17
v_call: TRBV4-1
cdr3_aa: CASSQEGAGTGGDTQYF
cdr3_nt: TGCGCCAGCAGCCAAGAGGGGGCCGGGACGGGCGGGGATACGCAGTATTTT

d_call: NA
clone_size: few
j_call: TRBJ2-4
cdr3_length: 14
v_call: TRBV15
cdr3_aa: CATSRGRAKNIQYF
cdr3_nt: TGTGCCACCAGCAGAGGAAGAGCCAAAAACATTCAGTACTTC

d_call: NA
clone_size: few
j_call: TRBJ2-1
cdr3_length: 15
v_call: TRBV19
cdr3_aa: CASSERTLSTSEQFF
cdr3_nt: TGTGCCAGTAGTGAACGGACCCTCTCCACGAGCGAGCAGTTCTTC

d_call: TRBD1
clone_size: few
j_call: TRBJ2-5
cdr3_length: 16
v_call: TRBV28
cdr3_aa: CASSLPGTGVIETQYF
cdr3_nt: TGTGCCAGCAGTTTACCCGGGACAGGGGTGATAGAGACCCAGTACTTC

d_call: NA
clone_size: NA
j_call: TRBJ2-1
cdr3_length: 17
v_call: TRBV6-5
cdr3_aa: CASSETPGRPPYNEQFF
cdr3_nt: TGTGCCAGCAGTGAGACCCCGGGACGCCCACCCTACAATGAGCAGTTCTTC

d_call: NA
clone_size: NA
j_call: TRBJ1-1
cdr3_length: 13
v_call: TRBV7-6
cdr3_aa: CASSRLQNTEAFF
cdr3_nt: TGTGCCAGCAGCCGATTACAGAACACTGAAGCTTTCTTT

d_call: NA
clone_size: NA
j_call: TRBJ1-6
cdr3_length: 17
v_call: TRBV4-1
cdr3_aa: CASSQVSFGDYNSPLHF
cdr3_nt: TGCGCCAGCAGCCAAGTATCTTTCGGCGATTATAATTCACCCCTCCACTTT

d_call: NA
clone_size: NA
j_call: TRBJ1-4
cdr3_length: 15
v_call: TRBV19
cdr3_aa: CASSAARWENEKLFF
cdr3_nt: TGTGCCAGTAGTGCCGCTCGTTGGGAGAATGAAAAACTGTTTTTT

d_call: NA
clone_size: many
j_call: TRBJ2-1
cdr3_length: 15
v_call: TRBV6-1
cdr3_aa: CASSLSGNLGDEQFF
cdr3_nt: TGTGCCAGCAGTTTGAGCGGAAATCTTGGGGATGAGCAGTTCTTC

d_call: NA
clone_size: few
j_call: TRBJ2-6
cdr3_length: 13
v_call: TRBV7-9
cdr3_aa: CASSRYGANVLTF
cdr3_nt: TGTGCCAGCAGCCGATATGGGGCCAACGTCCTGACTTTC

d_call: NA
clone_size: once
j_call: TRBJ2-1
cdr3_length: 14
v_call: TRBV7-6
cdr3_aa: CASSSPYGPNEQFF
cdr3_nt: TGTGCCAGCAGCTCCCCGTATGGACCCAATGAGCAGTTCTTC

d_call: NA
clone_size: NA
j_call: TRBJ2-7
cdr3_length: 13
v_call: TRBV23-1
cdr3_aa: CASRPRGAEEQYF
cdr3_nt: TGCGCCAGCCGCCCCCGGGGGGCAGAAGAGCAGTACTTC

d_call: TRBD1
clone_size: many
j_call: TRBJ1-4
cdr3_length: 14
v_call: TRBV12-3/TRBV12-4
cdr3_aa: CASSLYGTGEKLFF
cdr3_nt: TGTGCCAGCAGTTTATACGGGACAGGGGAAAAACTGTTTTTT

d_call: TRBD1
clone_size: NA
j_call: TRBJ1-4
cdr3_length: 16
v_call: TRBV4-2
cdr3_aa: CASSQRGRGNEEKLFF
cdr3_nt: TGTGCCAGCAGCCAAAGGGGGCGGGGAAATGAGGAAAAACTGTTTTTT

d_call: NA
clone_size: many
j_call: TRBJ2-7
cdr3_length: 14
v_call: TRBV7-8
cdr3_aa: CASSLDRGGYEQYF
cdr3_nt: TGTGCCAGCAGCTTAGACAGGGGAGGCTACGAGCAGTACTTC

d_call: NA
clone_size: few
j_call: TRBJ2-7
cdr3_length: 13
v_call: TRBV4-1
cdr3_aa: CASSPRSLLEQYF
cdr3_nt: TGCGCCAGCAGCCCCCGCTCGCTGTTAGAGCAGTACTTC

d_call: TRBD2
clone_size: NA
j_call: TRBJ2-7
cdr3_length: 15
v_call: TRBV2
cdr3_aa: CASSAETSGSYEQYF
cdr3_nt: TGTGCCAGCAGTGCAGAGACTAGCGGGAGTTACGAGCAGTACTTC

d_call: NA
clone_size: NA
j_call: TRBJ1-3
cdr3_length: 13
v_call: TRBV14
cdr3_aa: CASSPGHGNTIYF
cdr3_nt: TGTGCCAGCAGCCCGGGACACGGAAACACCATATATTTT

d_call: TRBD2
clone_size: many
j_call: TRBJ2-1
cdr3_length: 16
v_call: TRBV7-8
cdr3_aa: CASSALAGGIYNEQFF
cdr3_nt: TGTGCCAGCAGCGCACTAGCGGGGGGGATTTACAATGAGCAGTTCTTC

d_call: NA
clone_size: NA
j_call: TRBJ1-1
cdr3_length: 16
v_call: TRBV28
cdr3_aa: CASTYSTRGAYTEAFF
cdr3_nt: TGTGCCAGCACCTACTCCACCCGGGGGGCTTACACTGAAGCTTTCTTT

d_call: TRBD2
clone_size: NA
j_call: TRBJ2-7
cdr3_length: 18
v_call: TRBV28
cdr3_aa: CASRPGLAGSILGWEQYF
cdr3_nt: TGTGCCAGCAGACCAGGACTAGCGGGATCAATCTTAGGTTGGGAGCAGTACTTC

d_call: NA
clone_size: few
j_call: TRBJ2-1
cdr3_length: 14
v_call: TRBV12-3/TRBV12-4
cdr3_aa: CASSAGQSYNEQFF
cdr3_nt: TGTGCCAGCAGTGCCGGACAGTCCTACAATGAGCAGTTCTTC

d_call: NA
clone_size: NA
j_call: TRBJ1-1
cdr3_length: 13
v_call: TRBV7-3
cdr3_aa: CASSPDGGTEAFF
cdr3_nt: TGTGCCAGCAGCCCCGACGGGGGCACTGAAGCTTTCTTT

d_call: TRBD1
clone_size: few
j_call: TRBJ1-4
cdr3_length: 16
v_call: TRBV7-8
cdr3_aa: CASSSGPTGEMEKLFF
cdr3_nt: TGTGCCAGCAGCTCGGGACCGACAGGGGAAATGGAAAAACTGTTTTTT

d_call: TRBD1
clone_size: NA
j_call: TRBJ1-2
cdr3_length: 14
v_call: TRBV5-6
cdr3_aa: CASSLFRGTYGYTF
cdr3_nt: TGTGCCAGCAGCTTGTTCAGGGGGACCTATGGCTACACCTTC

d_call: TRBD2
clone_size: few
j_call: TRBJ2-1
cdr3_length: 16
v_call: TRBV12-3/TRBV12-4
cdr3_aa: CASSPPAAGGDNEQFF
cdr3_nt: TGTGCCAGCAGTCCCCCCGCAGCGGGAGGCGACAATGAGCAGTTCTTC

d_call: TRBD2
clone_size: few
j_call: TRBJ2-7
cdr3_length: 20
v_call: TRBV7-2
cdr3_aa: CASSSPAGGPIRSSSYEQYF
cdr3_nt: TGTGCCAGCAGCTCTCCGGCGGGGGGTCCGATAAGAAGTAGCTCCTACGAGCAGTACTTC

d_call: NA
clone_size: NA
j_call: TRBJ2-7
cdr3_length: 14
v_call: TRBV28
cdr3_aa: CASSVGEVGYEQYF
cdr3_nt: TGTGCCAGCAGCGTTGGGGAGGTCGGCTACGAGCAGTACTTC

d_call: TRBD1
clone_size: once
j_call: TRBJ1-2
cdr3_length: 15
v_call: TRBV20-1
cdr3_aa: CSARYQDRGDYGYTF
cdr3_nt: TGCAGTGCTAGATACCAGGACAGGGGAGACTATGGCTACACCTTC

d_call: NA
clone_size: NA
j_call: TRBJ2-2
cdr3_length: 12
v_call: TRBV6-1
cdr3_aa: CASWLGSGELFF
cdr3_nt: TGTGCCAGCTGGTTGGGATCCGGGGAGCTGTTTTTT

d_call: NA
clone_size: few
j_call: TRBJ1-2
cdr3_length: 15
v_call: TRBV6-1
cdr3_aa: CASSYSPGFRYGYTF
cdr3_nt: TGTGCCAGCAGTTACAGTCCAGGTTTTAGATATGGCTACACCTTC

d_call: TRBD1
clone_size: few
j_call: TRBJ2-5
cdr3_length: 13
v_call: TRBV20-1
cdr3_aa: CSADRQGQETQYF
cdr3_nt: TGCAGTGCCGACAGACAGGGGCAAGAGACCCAGTACTTC

d_call: NA
clone_size: NA
j_call: TRBJ1-2
cdr3_length: 11
v_call: TRBV4-1
cdr3_aa: CASSQLGIYTF
cdr3_nt: TGCGCCAGCAGCCAACTGGGGATCTACACCTTC

d_call: NA
clone_size: NA
j_call: TRBJ1-6
cdr3_length: 15
v_call: TRBV27
cdr3_aa: CASSPATKYNSPLHF
cdr3_nt: TGTGCCAGCAGTCCAGCAACGAAATATAATTCACCCCTCCACTTT

d_call: NA
clone_size: NA
j_call: TRBJ2-4
cdr3_length: 13
v_call: TRBV5-5
cdr3_aa: CASSLNRAHIQYF
cdr3_nt: TGTGCCAGCAGCTTGAACAGGGCGCACATTCAGTACTTC

d_call: TRBD2
clone_size: NA
j_call: TRBJ2-1
cdr3_length: 19
v_call: TRBV6-5
cdr3_aa: CASSYSWGTSGGSYNEQFF
cdr3_nt: TGTGCCAGCAGTTACTCTTGGGGGACTAGCGGGGGGTCATACAATGAGCAGTTCTTC

d_call: NA
clone_size: NA
j_call: TRBJ1-2
cdr3_length: 15
v_call: TRBV20-1
cdr3_aa: CSARVYAGEGLRYTF
cdr3_nt: TGCAGTGCTAGAGTATACGCCGGCGAGGGCTTACGCTACACCTTC

d_call: NA
clone_size: NA
j_call: TRBJ2-3
cdr3_length: 15
v_call: TRBV5-4
cdr3_aa: CASSGLIGNIGTQYF
cdr3_nt: TGTGCCAGCAGCGGACTTATCGGGAATATCGGTACGCAGTATTTT